The 21 T cell receptor beta chains below come from one sample, sequenced in a study of cytomegalovirus exposure and HLA in healthy donors. Method: immunoSEQ multiplex PCR; TCRdb's copy keeps in-frame clones and lacks some. The repertoire includes approximately 190,000 clones, roughly 84% of them detected once, and roughly 7.5% sits in the top ten. Input material: PBMCs. The receptors were sampled from a man aged 18 to 35 in good health and CMV-seropositive.

The J gene is TRBJ2-7, the V gene TRBV6-5; maybe TRBD2 (6 bases). Germline CDR1 MNHEY, CDR2 SVGAGI. CDR3 length: 12 amino acids. V lost 7 bases and J lost 7, with 14 bases in between. This chain's CDR3 is CASTGGPGEQYF. DNA for the CDR3: TGTGCCAGCACAGGAGGGCCGGGGGAGCAGTACTTC.

V is TRBV25-1 and J is TRBJ1-1, with D hard to call. Germline V lookup: CDR1 MGHDK, CDR2 SYGVNS. The CDR3 runs to 13 residues. The V end lost 6 bases, the J end lost 0 bases, and 8 bases lay between the germline ends. CDR3 region: CASRDSVNTEAFF. The CDR3 DNA sequence: TGTGCCAGCAGGGACTCAGTGAACACTGAAGCTTTCTTT.

The chain couples TRBV2 to TRBJ2-1, with 7 positions matching TRBD1. V lost 5 bases, J lost 6 bases, and 7 bases stayed unmatched. The CDR3 consists of 14 residues. Germline V lookup: CDR1 SNHLY, CDR2 FYNNEI. CDR3 in amino acids: CASSRTGLLNEQFF. The CDR3 coding sequence is TGTGCCAGCAGTCGGACAGGTCTCCTCAATGAGCAGTTCTTC.

The sample holds many counts of this clone. The chain combines TRBV6-5 with TRBJ2-7, with 7 bases identical to TRBD2. This CDR3 spans 15 amino acids. V shed 3 bases and J 4 bases; nucleotides not matched to a gene: 9. CDR1 and CDR2 from the germline V gene are MNHEY and SVGAGI. This CDR3 reads CASSYNGGSAYEQYF. The CDR3 coding sequence is TGTGCCAGCAGTTATAACGGCGGGAGTGCGTACGAGCAGTACTTC.

The rearrangement joins TRBV27 to TRBJ2-7; 10 nucleotides line up with TRBD2. V lost 3 bases, J lost 1 base, and 6 bases stayed unmatched. The CDR3 loop spans 16 amino acids. Germline CDR1 MNHEY, CDR2 SMNVEV (reference sequence). The DNA of the CDR3 is TGTGCCAGCAGTTTCGGGCTAGCGGGAGTATCCTACGAGCAGTACTTC. Amino acid sequence: CASSFGLAGVSYEQYF.

This rearrangement joins TRBV27 to TRBJ2-1, with TRBD2 matching 8 bases. CDR3 length: 16 amino acids. Germline assignment: CDR1 MNHEY and CDR2 SMNVEV (reference sequence). V dropped 3 bases and J dropped 1; count of bases not matched to a gene: 5. This chain's CDR3 is CASSLTGRASYNEQFF. The DNA of the CDR3 is TGTGCCAGCAGTTTGACCGGGAGGGCGTCCTACAATGAGCAGTTCTTC.

This clone was detected only once. The J gene is TRBJ2-1, the V gene TRBV29-1; 11 nucleotides match TRBD2. The CDR3 has 15 residues. Germline V lookup: CDR1 SQVTM, CDR2 ANQGSEA. V shed 6 bases and J 2 bases; nucleotides not matched to a gene: 6. For the CDR3, the DNA is TGCAGCGTCAGAACTAGCGGGGGCCCCTACAATGAGCAGTTCTTC. It translates to CSVRTSGGPYNEQFF.

This chain uses TRBV7-2 with TRBJ1-5; no clear D gene. Between the trimmed V and J ends, which lost 3 bases and 5 bases, there was a span of 8 bases. This CDR3 has 13 residues. In germline, CDR1 is SGHTA, CDR2 FQGNSA. Here the CDR3 reads CASSFRGHQPQHF. CDR3 DNA: TGTGCCAGCAGCTTTCGTGGCCATCAGCCCCAGCATTTT.

This clone was seen once. The chain combines TRBV29-1 with TRBJ2-7; 8 nucleotides match TRBD2. CDR3 length equals 14 residues. The trim removed 6 bases at V and 4 bases at J, leaving 11 bases unmatched. Germline loops: CDR1 SQVTM, CDR2 ANQGSEA. This CDR3 is CSVLKSGGSYEQYF. The CDR3 DNA is TGCAGCGTCCTCAAAAGCGGGGGCTCTTACGAGCAGTACTTC.

The J gene is TRBJ2-3, the V gene TRBV4-2, with D unclear. Trimming shortened V by 3 bases and J by 11 bases, and 9 bases separated the two germline ends. CDR1 and CDR2 from the germline V gene are LGHNA and YNFKEQ. The CDR3 totals 11 residues. The chain's CDR3 is CASSQASGQYF. CDR3 bases: TGTGCCAGCAGCCAGGCGTCGGGGCAGTATTTT.

This sequence joins TRBV9 and TRBJ1-4; 9 bases are a match to TRBD1. Germline V gene lookup returns CDR1 SGDLS and CDR2 YYNGEE. V gave up 4 bases and J gave up 6 bases; unmatched junction bases: 7. This CDR3 spans 15 amino acids. The CDR3 DNA is TGTGCCAGCAGCCCCCGACAGGGGGAATATGAAAAACTGTTTTTT. Protein: CASSPRQGEYEKLFF.

The J gene is TRBJ2-3, the V gene TRBV7-3, with TRBD2 matching over 14 bases. This CDR3 has 15 amino acids. V lost 5 bases to trimming and J lost 4 bases; unmatched junction nucleotides: 2. Germline-derived CDR1 and CDR2 are SGHTA and FQGTGA. In DNA, the CDR3 is TGTGCCAGCAGCGCGGGACTAGCGGGAGCAGATACGCAGTATTTT. Translated: CASSAGLAGADTQYF.

This clone was detected a few times. The chain is built from TRBV9 and TRBJ2-5, with 9 nucleotides matching TRBD1. The CDR3 is 15 residues long. Germline assignment: CDR1 SGDLS and CDR2 YYNGEE. V lost 2 bases and J lost 4; bases outside the gene matches: 6. CDR3 amino acids: CASSVTGGGGETQYF. The CDR3 region has the DNA TGTGCCAGCAGCGTGACAGGGGGTGGGGGAGAGACCCAGTACTTC.

The chain combines TRBV19 with TRBJ2-7, with D possibly TRBD1 on 6 matching bases. CDR3 length equals 15 residues. The V and J ends lost 6 bases and 0 bases respectively, with 15 bases between them. Germline CDR1 reads LNHDA; CDR2 reads SQIVND (reference sequence). The CDR3 is CASRETGTASYEQYF. The DNA for the CDR3 is TGTGCCAGTAGGGAAACAGGGACGGCCTCCTACGAGCAGTACTTC. Variable domain in full (rest from reference TRBV19 and TRBJ2-7): DGGITQSPKYLFRKEGQNVTLSCEQNLNHDAMYWYRQDPGQGLRLIYYSQIVNDFQKGDIAEGYSVSREKKESFPLTVTSAQKNPTAFYLCASRETGTASYEQYFGPGTRLTVT.

This clone has a handful of counts. The chain employs TRBV10-1 and TRBJ2-7, with TRBD1 matching over 7 bases. V shed 9 bases, J shed 5 bases, and the junction held 7 bases outside the gene matches. CDR3 length: 12 residues. The germline CDR1 and CDR2 sequences are WNHNN and SYGVQD (reference sequence). CDR3 in amino acids: CARQTGLDEQYF. In DNA, the CDR3 is TGCGCCAGACAGACAGGGCTTGACGAGCAGTACTTC.

This clone was observed a few times. This chain joins TRBV27 and TRBJ1-1; D is unresolved. CDR1 is MNHEY and CDR2 is SMNVEV in the germline V gene (reference sequence). This CDR3 has 14 residues. V dropped 3 bases and J dropped 4 bases, with 12 bases sitting between them. CDR3 DNA sequence: TGTGCCAGCAGTTTGAGGCAGAAAGGCACTGAAGCTTTCTTT. Protein product: CASSLRQKGTEAFF.

There are a few counts of this clone. The chain carries TRBV28 and TRBJ1-4, with D possibly matching TRBD1 (6 bases). Germline assignment: CDR1 MDHEN and CDR2 SYDVKM. This CDR3 is 15 amino acids long. V dropped 3 bases and J dropped 4 bases, with 12 bases sitting between them. This CDR3 is CASSFPDRLNEKLFF. CDR3 bases: TGTGCCAGCAGTTTTCCGGACAGACTTAATGAAAAACTGTTTTTT.

The genes are TRBV7-3 and TRBJ1-2; unclear D gene. Trimming cost V 6 bases and J 2 bases, with 16 bases left between them. CDR1 is SGHTA and CDR2 is FQGTGA in the germline V gene. The CDR3 has 15 residues. CDR3 sequence: CASSSNGVRNYGYTF. The CDR3 nucleotides read TGTGCCAGCAGTTCGAACGGGGTCAGAAACTATGGCTACACCTTC.

This sequence joins TRBV7-6 and TRBJ1-2; a weak D match, TRBD1 (6 bases). CDR3 size: 14 residues. Trimming left V 5 bases short and J 3 bases short, with 13 bases between. The germline CDR1 and CDR2 sequences are SGHVS and FNYEAQ. The CDR3 loop reads CASSPAAGDYGYTF. CDR3 bases: TGTGCCAGCAGCCCGGCGGCAGGGGACTATGGCTACACCTTC. Complete variable domain (other parts from reference TRBV7-6 and TRBJ1-2): GAGVSQSPRYKVTKRGQDVALRCDPISGHVSLYWYRQALGQGPEFLTYFNYEAQQDKSGLPNDRFSAERPEGSISTLTIQRTEQRDSAMYRCASSPAAGDYGYTFGSGTRLTVV.

This clone was observed a few times. V is TRBV7-3 and J is TRBJ1-5, with 9 bases lining up with TRBD1. V shed 3 bases, J shed 1 base, and the junction held 1 base outside the gene matches. Germline-derived CDR1 and CDR2 are SGHTA and FQGTGA. This CDR3 has 15 amino acids. The CDR3 DNA sequence: TGTGCCAGCAGCTTTACAGGGGGCAGCAATCAGCCCCAGCATTTT. Translating it yields CASSFTGGSNQPQHF.

V gene TRBV7-9 combines with J gene TRBJ2-7; 10 nucleotides agree with TRBD2. With 4 bases clipped from V and 7 bases from J, the junction kept 7 bases outside the gene matches. Germline values: CDR1 SEHNR, CDR2 FQNEAQ (reference sequence). CDR3 length: 14 residues. CDR3 protein: CASSYELAGFEQYF. The CDR3 nucleotides are TGTGCCAGCAGCTATGAACTAGCGGGATTTGAGCAGTACTTC. Using reference TRBV7-9 and TRBJ2-7 for the parts outside the CDR3, the full variable domain is DTGVSQNPRHKITKRGQNVTFRCDPISEHNRLYWYRQTLGQGPEFLTYFQNEAQLEKSRLLSDRFSAERPKGSFSTLEIQRTEQGDSAMYLCASSYELAGFEQYFGPGTRLTVT.